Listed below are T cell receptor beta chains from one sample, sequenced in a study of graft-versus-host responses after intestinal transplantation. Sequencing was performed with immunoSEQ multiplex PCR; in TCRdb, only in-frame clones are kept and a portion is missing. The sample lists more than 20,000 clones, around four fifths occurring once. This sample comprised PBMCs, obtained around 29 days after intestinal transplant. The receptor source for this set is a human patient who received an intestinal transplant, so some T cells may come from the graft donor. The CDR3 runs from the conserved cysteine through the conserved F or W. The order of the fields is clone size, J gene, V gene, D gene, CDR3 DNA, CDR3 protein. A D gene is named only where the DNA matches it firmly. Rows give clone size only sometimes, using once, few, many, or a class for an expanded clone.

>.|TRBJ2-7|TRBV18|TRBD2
TGTGCCAGCTCACCACTAGCGGGAGGGCCGAGCTCCTACGAGCAGTACTTC
CASSPLAGGPSSYEQYF
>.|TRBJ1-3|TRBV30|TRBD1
TGTGCCTGGAAACAGGGGTGCCCTGGAAACACCATATATTTT
CAWKQGCPGNTIYF
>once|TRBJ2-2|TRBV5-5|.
TGTGCCAGCAGCTTGGAGTCTGGAGTGGCCGGGGAGCTGTTTTTT
CASSLESGVAGELFF
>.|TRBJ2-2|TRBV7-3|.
TGTGCCAGCAGCTTACAACCTAGAACCGGGGAGCTGTTTTTT
CASSLQPRTGELFF
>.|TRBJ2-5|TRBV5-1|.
TGCGCCAGCAGCTTGACGGGGGCATACGAGACCCAGTACTTC
CASSLTGAYETQYF
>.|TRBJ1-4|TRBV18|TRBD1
TGTGCCAGCTCACAGGACAGGGGGAATGAAAAACTGTTTTTT
CASSQDRGNEKLFF
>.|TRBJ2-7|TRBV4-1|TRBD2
TGCGCCAGCAGCCAAGGAGCGGGAGTATGGGAGCAGTACTTC
CASSQGAGVWEQYF
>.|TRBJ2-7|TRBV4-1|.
TGCGCCAGCAGCCTCCCGGGGAGCCAGGATCGGGAGCAGTACTTC
CASSLPGSQDREQYF
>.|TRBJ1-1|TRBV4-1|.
TGCGCCAGCAGCCAAGATGGGGGCCAAGTCACTGAAGCTTTCTTT
CASSQDGGQVTEAFF
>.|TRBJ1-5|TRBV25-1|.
TGTGCCAGCAGTGAATCGTCGACAGGTGACAATCAGCCCCAGCATTTT
CASSESSTGDNQPQHF
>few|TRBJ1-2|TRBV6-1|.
TGTGCCAGCAGTGAAGGGACCTATGGCTACACCTTC
CASSEGTYGYTF
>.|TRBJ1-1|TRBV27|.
TGTGCCAGCAGTCGGCTTAGGAACACTGAAGCTTTCTTT
CASSRLRNTEAFF
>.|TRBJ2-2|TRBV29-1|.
TGCAGCGTTGAGCGGGGGCCACGAGGGGAGCTGTTTTTT
CSVERGPRGELFF
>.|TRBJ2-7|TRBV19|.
TGTGCCAGTAGTAAGGAGGGACTCTACGAGCAGTACTTC
CASSKEGLYEQYF
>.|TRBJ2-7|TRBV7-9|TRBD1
TGTGCCAGCAGCTTAGCGCGCCGGGACAGGTTTTCCTACGAGCAGTACTTC
CASSLARRDRFSYEQYF
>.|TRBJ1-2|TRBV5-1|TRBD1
TGCGCCAGCAGCTCGGGACAGGGGTACTATGGCTACACCTTC
CASSSGQGYYGYTF
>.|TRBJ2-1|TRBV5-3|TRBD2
TGTGCCAGAAGCAACACTAGCGGGAGGGGCAATGAGCAGTTCTTC
CARSNTSGRGNEQFF
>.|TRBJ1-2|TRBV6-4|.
TGTGCCAGCAGGACCGCGCCTAACTATGGCTACACCTTC
CASRTAPNYGYTF
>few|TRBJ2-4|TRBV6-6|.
TGTGCCAGCAGTTACTCGCCGGGGAGCAGCAAAAACATTCAGTACTTC
CASSYSPGSSKNIQYF
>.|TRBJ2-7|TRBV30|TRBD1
TGTGCCTGGAGCGCAGGACAGGGTGCCTACGAGCAGTACTTC
CAWSAGQGAYEQYF
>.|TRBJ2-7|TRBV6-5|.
TGTGCCAGCAGTTTTGGCAGATCCTACGAGCAGTACTTC
CASSFGRSYEQYF
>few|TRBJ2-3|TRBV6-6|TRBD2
TGTGCCGTCCGAGGGGCTAGCGGGGGGACCACAGATACGCAGTATTTT
CAVRGASGGTTDTQYF
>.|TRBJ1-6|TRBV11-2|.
TGTGCCAGCAGCCTGGCCGTGCGAAATTCACCCCTCCACTTT
CASSLAVRNSPLHF
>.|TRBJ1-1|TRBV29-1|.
TGCAGCGTTGGCAGGAACGAGAACACTGAAGCTTTCTTT
CSVGRNENTEAFF
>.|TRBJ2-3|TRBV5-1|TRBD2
TGCGCCAGCAGCTTGCTAGCGGGCACAGATACGCAGTATTTT
CASSLLAGTDTQYF
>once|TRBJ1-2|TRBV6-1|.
TGTGCCAGCAGTGGCCGGATCGGGGGATTTAACTATGGCTACACCTTC
CASSGRIGGFNYGYTF
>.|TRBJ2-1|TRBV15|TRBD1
TGTGCCACCAGCAGAGATCTGCGCGAGGGACAGGGTGTCGTTTCGCGGGACAATGAGCAGTTCTTC
CATSRDLREGQGVVSRDNEQFF
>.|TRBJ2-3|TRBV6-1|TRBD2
TGTGCCAGCAGTGCCCTAGCGGGGGGCCCGTCTTTCACAGATACGCAGTATTTT
CASSALAGGPSFTDTQYF
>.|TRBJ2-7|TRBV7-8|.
TGTGCCAGCAGCTTAGCGGCAGGGTCAGCCTACGAGCAGTACTTC
CASSLAAGSAYEQYF
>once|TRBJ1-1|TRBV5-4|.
TGTGCCAGCAGCTTGGTCGGTGAGAACACTGAAGCTTTCTTT
CASSLVGENTEAFF
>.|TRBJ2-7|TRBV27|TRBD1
TGTGCCAGCAGTTTAATGAGACAGGGTCTGCACGAGCAGTACTTC
CASSLMRQGLHEQYF
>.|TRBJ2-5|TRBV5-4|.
TGTGCCAGCAGCTTGGACCAGGAAAAAGAGACCCAGTACTTC
CASSLDQEKETQYF
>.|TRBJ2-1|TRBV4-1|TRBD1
TGCGCCAGCAGCCCGGGGTGGGGGACAGGGGCATACAATGAGCAGTTCTTC
CASSPGWGTGAYNEQFF
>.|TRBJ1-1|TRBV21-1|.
TGTGCCAGCAGCGGCAGGGGAATGAACACTGAAGCTTTCTTT
CASSGRGMNTEAFF
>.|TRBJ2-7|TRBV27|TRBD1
TGTGCCAGCAGTCGGACAGGGAGCGAGCAGTACTTC
CASSRTGSEQYF
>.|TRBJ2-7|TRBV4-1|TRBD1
TGCGCCAGCAGCCAAGGGGTCAGGGGGTTTGGCTACGAGCAGTACTTC
CASSQGVRGFGYEQYF
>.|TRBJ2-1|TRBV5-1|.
TGCGCCAGCAGCTTGGATCACTCATCCTACAATGAGCAGTTCTTC
CASSLDHSSYNEQFF
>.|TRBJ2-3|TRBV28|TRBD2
TGTGCCAGCAGTTTTGCGGGAGGAGGAACGCAGTATTTT
CASSFAGGGTQYF
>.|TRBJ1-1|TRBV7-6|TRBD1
TGTGCCAGCAGCTCCGGGACAGGCTTGAACACTGAAGCTTTCTTT
CASSSGTGLNTEAFF
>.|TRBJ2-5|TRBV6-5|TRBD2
TGTGCCAGCAGTTACGGACTAGCGGGTCAAGAGACCCAGTACTTC
CASSYGLAGQETQYF
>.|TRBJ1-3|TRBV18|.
TGTGCCAGCTCAGCACAACAGGGAGCCAGGGACACCATATATTTT
CASSAQQGARDTIYF
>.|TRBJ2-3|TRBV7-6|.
TGTGCCAGCAGCCCTCAGGGGGATACGCAGTATTTT
CASSPQGDTQYF
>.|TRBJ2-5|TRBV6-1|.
TGTGCCAGCAGTGAAGTTAAGGGGCAAGGTGAGACCCAGTACTTC
CASSEVKGQGETQYF
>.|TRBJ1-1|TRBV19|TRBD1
TGTGCCAGTAGCGGACAGGGCGGCACTGAAGCTTTCTTT
CASSGQGGTEAFF
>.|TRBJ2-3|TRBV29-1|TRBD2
TGCAGCGTTGCGGCGGGGGGCACAGATACGCAGTATTTT
CSVAAGGTDTQYF
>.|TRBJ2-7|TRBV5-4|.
TGTGCCAGCAGCCCGGTCGGTAGCGGCGCCTACGAGCAGTACTTC
CASSPVGSGAYEQYF